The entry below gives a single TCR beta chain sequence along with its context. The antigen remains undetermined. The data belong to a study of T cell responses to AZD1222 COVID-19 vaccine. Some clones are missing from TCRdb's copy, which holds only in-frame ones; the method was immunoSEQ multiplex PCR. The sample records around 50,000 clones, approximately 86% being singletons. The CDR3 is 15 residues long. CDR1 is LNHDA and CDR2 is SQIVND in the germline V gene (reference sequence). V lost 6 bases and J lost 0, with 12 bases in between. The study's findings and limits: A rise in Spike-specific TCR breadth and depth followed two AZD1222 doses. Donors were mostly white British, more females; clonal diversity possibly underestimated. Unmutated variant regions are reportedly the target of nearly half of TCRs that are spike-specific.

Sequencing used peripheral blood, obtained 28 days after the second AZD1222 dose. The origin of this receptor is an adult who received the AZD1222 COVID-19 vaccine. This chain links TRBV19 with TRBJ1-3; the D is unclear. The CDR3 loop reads CASSRTYGSGNTIYF. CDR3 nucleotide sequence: TGTGCCAGTAGCCGGACGTACGGCTCTGGAAACACCATATATTTT.